This TCR beta chain derives from a study of T cells after yellow fever vaccination. The authors made TCR cDNA by 5'RACE template switching, adding a universal primer site and UMIs. TCRdb passed the 5' RACE reads through MiXCR, listing each CDR3 protein once. The sample lists some 390,000 distinct CDR3 sequences; roughly a sixth were seen once. Looked up from germline, CDR1 is DFQATT and CDR2 is SNEGSKA (reference sequence). The CDR3 runs 13 residues. Deletions cut 3 bases from V and 6 bases from J, with 14 bases between. As to this clonotype: The antigen remains unidentified.

Findings of the study overall: Contaminants from the bulk population, in the form of abundant clonotypes, could be found in FACS-sorted repertoires. The appearance of a small share of clonotypes in both CD4 and CD8 compartments was observed. Post-booster repertoires again held most primary-vaccination clones (approximately 96% CD4, 88% CD8).

The starting material was PBMCs, obtained before the yellow fever booster vaccination. This receptor was taken from a man younger than 35 who received the YFV17D yellow fever vaccine. The rearrangement uses TRBV20-1 and TRBJ1-2; a weak D match, TRBD1 (5 bases). In DNA form, the CDR3 reads TGCAGTGCTAGCCAGGGAGGGAGGCATGGCTACACCTTC. It encodes CSASQGGRHGYTF.